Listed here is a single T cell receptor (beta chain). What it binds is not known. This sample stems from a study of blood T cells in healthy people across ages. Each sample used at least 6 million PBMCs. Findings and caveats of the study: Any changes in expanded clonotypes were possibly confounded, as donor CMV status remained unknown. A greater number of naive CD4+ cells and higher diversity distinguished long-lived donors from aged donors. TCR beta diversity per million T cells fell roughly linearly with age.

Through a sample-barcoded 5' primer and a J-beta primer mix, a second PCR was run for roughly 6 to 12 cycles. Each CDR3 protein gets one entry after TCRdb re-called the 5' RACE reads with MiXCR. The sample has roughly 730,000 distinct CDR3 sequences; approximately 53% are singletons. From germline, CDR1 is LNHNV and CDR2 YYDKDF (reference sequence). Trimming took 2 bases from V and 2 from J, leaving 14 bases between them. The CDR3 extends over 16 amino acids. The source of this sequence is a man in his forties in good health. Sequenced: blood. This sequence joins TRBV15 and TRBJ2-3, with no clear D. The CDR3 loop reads CATSRSRVPITDTQYF. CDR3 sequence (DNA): TGTGCCACCAGCAGATCCAGAGTGCCGATCACAGATACGCAGTATTTT.